This TCR beta chain was profiled in a study of beta chain features in type 1 diabetes. Study-wide results and caveats: Patients and controls would be equally affected if PCR favored shorter templates. Patients with Type 1 diabetes showed moderately but significantly shorter TCRB CDR3s in all four CD4+ subsets.

The authors sorted CD4+ naive, central memory, regulatory and stem cell-like memory cells via CD45RO/CCR7/CD25/CD127/CD95/CD27. Concerning this clone itself: Its antigen is not identified.

Since all of the isolated RNA was reverse transcribed, expressed TCRB transcripts were what got sequenced. Only in-frame clones appear in the TCRdb table, and some are missing; sequencing was by immunoSEQ multiplex PCR. The data hold around 400,000 clones, with roughly 15% observed a single time. The CDR3 totals 11 residues. V was cut by 0 bases and J by 6 bases, with 5 bases left in between. Germline V gives CDR1 SQVTM, CDR2 ANQGSEA. The receptor's source is a woman in her late teens or twenties in good health. Input material: naive CD4+ T cells from blood. The chain recombines TRBV29-1 with TRBJ1-2; D is uncertain. This CDR3 reads CSVEDPNGYTF. DNA for the CDR3: TGCAGCGTTGAAGATCCTAATGGCTACACCTTC.